The following is a T cell receptor beta chain sequence with its context. These data belong to a study of OX40 agonist ivuxolimab in advanced cancers. Profiling relied on immunoSEQ multiplex PCR, and the TCRdb table lists in-frame clones only, not all of them. The sample carries about 69,000 clones, about nine tenths recorded once. Germline CDR1 reads SEHNR; CDR2 reads FQNEAQ (reference sequence). This CDR3 region has 16 residues. With 5 bases removed from V and 8 bases from J, the gap between germline ends came to 22 bases. The clonotype comes from an adult with an advanced solid tumor such as melanoma, head and neck, liver or kidney cancer. This material consisted of CD4+ or CD8+ T cells sorted from blood, taken in a trial of the OX40 agonist ivuxolimab. This chain joins TRBV7-9 and TRBJ2-1, with D maybe TRBD1 (5 bases). The CDR3 loop is CASSGVGVASIHEQFF. Written as DNA, the CDR3 is TGTGCCAGCAGCGGGGTAGGGGTAGCCTCGATCCATGAGCAGTTCTTC.